The TCR beta chain described here comes from a study of blood T cells in healthy people across ages. Comment on this clonotype: The antigen remains unidentified.

The CDR3 extends over 16 amino acids. Deletions cut 3 bases from V and 5 bases from J, with 16 bases between. Overall study results and limits: Across samples, TCR beta diversity tracked strongly with naive T cell percentage.

Donors ranged from about 6 to 95 years old and were healthy Caucasians in Russia. A sample-barcoded 5' primer and a J-beta primer mix were used in a second PCR of roughly 6 to 12 cycles. Every sample returned 2.5 million or more CDR3-containing paired-end reads. Via MiXCR, TCRdb re-called the 5' RACE reads, giving one row per CDR3 protein. Found here are 950,000 to 1,200,000 distinct CDR3 sequences, more than 30% of them singletons; the top ten hold less than 15%. This chain uses TRBV12-3 or TRBV12-4 with TRBJ2-2; D is uncertain. The sequencing input was blood. The clonotype comes from a man between 18 and 29 years old in good health. Here the CDR3 reads CASSFALTGGTGELFF. CDR3 nucleotide sequence: TGTGCCAGCAGTTTCGCCTTAACGGGTGGAACCGGGGAGCTGTTTTTT.